This TCR beta chain was profiled in a study of Graves' ophthalmopathy and Graves' hyperthyroidism. Study findings and constraints: The model flagged ophthalmopathy progression at 70% to 71% sensitivity and 72.22% specificity. Blood samples also showed most expanded thyroid clonotypes exceeding 0.001 frequency.

Germline V gene data show CDR1 as KGHSH and CDR2 as LQKENI. V dropped 3 bases and J dropped 4; count of bases not matched to a gene: 4. This CDR3 is 15 amino acids long. RNA transcripts yielded amplified TCR beta CDR3 regions. RT-PCR in the first round used HTBI primers; a second-round multiplex PCR followed. Using its own MiXCR run on the multiplex PCR reads, TCRdb lists one record per CDR3 protein. The repertoire holds around 1.1 million distinct CDR3 sequences, with roughly two fifths as singletons. This clonotype was found a few times. No antigen is known for it. The sequencing input was peripheral blood or thyroid tissue (not recorded which). V is TRBV18 and J is TRBJ2-7, with TRBD1 identical over 12 bases. The sequence was obtained from an adult man with Graves' hyperthyroidism. The CDR3 DNA reads TGTGCCAGCTCACCGGGGACAGGGGGCAAGTACGAGCAGTACTTC. It encodes CASSPGTGGKYEQYF.